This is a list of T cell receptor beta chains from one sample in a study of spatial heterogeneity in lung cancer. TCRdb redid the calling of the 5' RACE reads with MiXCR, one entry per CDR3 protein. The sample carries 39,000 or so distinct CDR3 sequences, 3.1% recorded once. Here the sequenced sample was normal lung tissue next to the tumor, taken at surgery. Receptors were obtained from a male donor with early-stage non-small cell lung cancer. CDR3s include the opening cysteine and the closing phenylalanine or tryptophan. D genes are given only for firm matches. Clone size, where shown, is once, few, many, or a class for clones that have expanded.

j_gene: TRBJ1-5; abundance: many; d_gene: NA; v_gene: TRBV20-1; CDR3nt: TGCAGTGCTAGAAACAGAAATAGCAATCAGCCCCAGCATTTT; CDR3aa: CSARNRNSNQPQHF
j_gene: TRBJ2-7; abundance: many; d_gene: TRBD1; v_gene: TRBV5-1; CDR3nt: TGCGCCAGCAGGTGGGACAGGGAGCAGTACTTC; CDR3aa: CASRWDREQYF
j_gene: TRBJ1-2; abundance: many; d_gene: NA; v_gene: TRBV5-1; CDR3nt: TGCGCCAGCAGCTGGCAGGGGAAAGGCTACACCTTC; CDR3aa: CASSWQGKGYTF
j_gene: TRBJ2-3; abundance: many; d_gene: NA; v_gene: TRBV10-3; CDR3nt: TGTGCCATCACCCCCCAGGGGGGGGGCCAGTCGGATACGCAGTATTTT; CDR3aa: CAITPQGGGQSDTQYF
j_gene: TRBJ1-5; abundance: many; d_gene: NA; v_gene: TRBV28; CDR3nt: TGTGCCAGCAGTTTCGGAGTGCAGCCCCAGCATTTT; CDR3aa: CASSFGVQPQHF
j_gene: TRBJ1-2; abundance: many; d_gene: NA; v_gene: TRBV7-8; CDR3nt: TGTGCCAGCAGCTTAGCATCATCGGAGGGCCACACCTTC; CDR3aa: CASSLASSEGHTF
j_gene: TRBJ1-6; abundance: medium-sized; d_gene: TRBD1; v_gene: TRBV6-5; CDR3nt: TGTGCCAGCTCGACGGGACAGAAGAATTCACCCCTCCACTTT; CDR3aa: CASSTGQKNSPLHF
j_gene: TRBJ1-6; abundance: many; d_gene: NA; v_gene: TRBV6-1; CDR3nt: TGTGCCAGCAGAAGCGGGACTCAGGATTCACCCCTCCACTTT; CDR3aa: CASRSGTQDSPLHF
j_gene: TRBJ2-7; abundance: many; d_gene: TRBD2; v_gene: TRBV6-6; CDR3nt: TGTGCCAGCAGCCCCGGGACTAGCGGGAACTACGAGCAGTACTTC; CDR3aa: CASSPGTSGNYEQYF
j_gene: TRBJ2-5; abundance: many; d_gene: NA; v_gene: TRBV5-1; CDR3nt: TGCGCCAGCAGCTTAGCCCTAAGTCGTGAGACCCAGTACTTC; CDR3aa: CASSLALSRETQYF
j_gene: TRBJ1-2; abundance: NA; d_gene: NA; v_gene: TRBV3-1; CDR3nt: TGTGCCAGCAGCCCAAGAGGGGGTAACTATGGCTACACCTTC; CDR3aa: CASSPRGGNYGYTF
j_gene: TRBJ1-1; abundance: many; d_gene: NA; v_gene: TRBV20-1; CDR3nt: TGCAGTGCTCCCGGGACAAATAACCTTGAAGCTTTCTTT; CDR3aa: CSAPGTNNLEAFF
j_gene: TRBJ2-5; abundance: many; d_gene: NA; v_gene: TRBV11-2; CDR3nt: TGTGCCAGCAGCACATCGCAGCAAGAGACCCAGTACTTC; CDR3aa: CASSTSQQETQYF
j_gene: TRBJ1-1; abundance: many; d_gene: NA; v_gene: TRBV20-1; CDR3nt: TGCAGTGTCCTATGGGCGAACACTGAAGCTTTCTTT; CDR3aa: CSVLWANTEAFF
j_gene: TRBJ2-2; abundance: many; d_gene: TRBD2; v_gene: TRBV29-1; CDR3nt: TGCAGCGTTGCCTTAGCGGGAGGACGAACCGGGGAGCTGTTTTTT; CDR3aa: CSVALAGGRTGELFF
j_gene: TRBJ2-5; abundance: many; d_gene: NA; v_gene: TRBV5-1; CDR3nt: TGCGCCAGCAGCTTGGCGGGAGAGACCCAGTACTTC; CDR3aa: CASSLAGETQYF
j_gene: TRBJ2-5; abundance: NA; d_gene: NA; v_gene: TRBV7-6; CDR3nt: TGTGCCAGCAGCCCCTCCGGGATCCTCCGTGGGACCCAGTACTTC; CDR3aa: CASSPSGILRGTQYF
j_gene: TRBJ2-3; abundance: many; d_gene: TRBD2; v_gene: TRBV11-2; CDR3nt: TGTGCCAGCAGATTCCTCGGGGCGGGAGTTCCGGATACGCAGTATTTT; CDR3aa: CASRFLGAGVPDTQYF
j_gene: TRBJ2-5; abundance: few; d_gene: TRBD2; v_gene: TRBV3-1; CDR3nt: TGTGCCAGCAACATAGCGGGAGGGCAAGAGACCCAGTACTTC; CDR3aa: CASNIAGGQETQYF
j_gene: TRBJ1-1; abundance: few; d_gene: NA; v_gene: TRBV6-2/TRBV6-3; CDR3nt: TGTGCCAGCCGGCAGGCTCTCAACACTGAAGCTTTCTTT; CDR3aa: CASRQALNTEAFF
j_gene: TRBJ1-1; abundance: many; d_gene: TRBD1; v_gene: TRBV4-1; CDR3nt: TGCGCCAGCAGCGTAGGACAGGGTTGGACTGAAGCTTTCTTT; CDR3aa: CASSVGQGWTEAFF
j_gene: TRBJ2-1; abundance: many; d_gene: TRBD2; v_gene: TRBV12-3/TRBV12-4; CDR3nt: TGTGCCAGCAGCCGCCCCGGGACTAGCGAAGAGCAGTTCTTC; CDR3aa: CASSRPGTSEEQFF
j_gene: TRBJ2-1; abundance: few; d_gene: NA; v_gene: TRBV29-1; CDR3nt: TGCAGCGTTGACAGGGGCGCGTACAATGAGCAGTTCTTC; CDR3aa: CSVDRGAYNEQFF
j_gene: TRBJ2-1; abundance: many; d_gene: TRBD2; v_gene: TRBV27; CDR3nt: TGTGCCAGCAGTTTCCGGGCTAGCGGCATCTCCTACAATGAGCAGTTCTTC; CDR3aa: CASSFRASGISYNEQFF
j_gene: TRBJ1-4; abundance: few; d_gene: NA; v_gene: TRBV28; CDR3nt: TGTGCCAGCAGTTTAATAAATGAAAAACTGTTTTTT; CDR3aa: CASSLINEKLFF
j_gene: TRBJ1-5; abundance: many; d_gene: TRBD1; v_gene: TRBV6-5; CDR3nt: TGTGCCAGCAGCCTTGGGACAGAGCCCCAGCATTTT; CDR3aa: CASSLGTEPQHF
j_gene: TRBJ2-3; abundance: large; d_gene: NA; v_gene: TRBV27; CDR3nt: TGTGCCAGCAGTAGTTTCATGGGTAGCACAGATACGCAGTATTTT; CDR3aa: CASSSFMGSTDTQYF
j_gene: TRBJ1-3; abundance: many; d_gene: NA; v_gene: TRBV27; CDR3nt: TGTGCCAGCAGTAAGGCCCCGTACTTAGACACCATATATTTT; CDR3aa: CASSKAPYLDTIYF
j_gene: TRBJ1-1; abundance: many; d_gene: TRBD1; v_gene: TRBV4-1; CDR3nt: TGCGCCAGCAGCCAATTCCGGGACAGGGGGCTGAACACTGAAGCTTTCTTT; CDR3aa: CASSQFRDRGLNTEAFF
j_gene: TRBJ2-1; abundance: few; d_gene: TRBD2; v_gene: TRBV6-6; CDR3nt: TGTGCCAGCAGTTACGAGCGGGGGGATTACAATGAGCAGTTCTTC; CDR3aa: CASSYERGDYNEQFF
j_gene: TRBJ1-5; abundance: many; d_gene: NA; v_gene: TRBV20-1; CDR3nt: TGCAGTGCTAGAAGGGGCGGGATCCGGGTAGAGCCCCAGCATTTT; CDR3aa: CSARRGGIRVEPQHF
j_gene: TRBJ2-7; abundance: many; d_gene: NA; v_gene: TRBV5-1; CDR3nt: TGCGCCAGCAGCTTACAGGGTCGGGATGAGCAGTACTTC; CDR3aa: CASSLQGRDEQYF
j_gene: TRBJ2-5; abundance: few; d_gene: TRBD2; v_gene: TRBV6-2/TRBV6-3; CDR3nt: TGTGCCAGCAGTTACTCGATAGCGGGTGAGACCCAGTACTTC; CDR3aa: CASSYSIAGETQYF
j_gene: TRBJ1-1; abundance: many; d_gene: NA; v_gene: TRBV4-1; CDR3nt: TGCGCCAGCAGCCCCGACAGCTCTGAAGCTTTCTTT; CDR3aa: CASSPDSSEAFF
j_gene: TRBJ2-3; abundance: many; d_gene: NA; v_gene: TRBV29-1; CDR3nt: TGCAGCGTTTCGCAGGGGACAGATACGCAGTATTTT; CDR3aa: CSVSQGTDTQYF
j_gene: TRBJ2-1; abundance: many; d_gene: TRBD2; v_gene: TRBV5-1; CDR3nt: TGCGCCAGCAGCTCGGGACTAGCGGGGACCAATGAGCAGTTCTTC; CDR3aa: CASSSGLAGTNEQFF
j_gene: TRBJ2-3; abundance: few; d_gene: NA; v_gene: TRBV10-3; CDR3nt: TGTGCCATCAGGACCGCAGATAGCACAGATACGCAGTATTTT; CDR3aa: CAIRTADSTDTQYF